This TCR beta chain was identified during a study of shared clonotypes between healthy human individuals. The naive CD8 fraction comprised CD45RO-negative cells positively selected for CCR7 and excluded terminally differentiated effector memory CD45RA+ cells. TCRdb keeps only in-frame clones here, not all; method: immunoSEQ multiplex PCR. Of approximately 2,200,000 clones listed, under 95% are singletons. The sequence was collected from a man in his late teens or twenties in good health. Some clones in this sample may be carry-over from other donors' samples. Sequenced material: naive CD8+ T cells from PBMCs.

CDR3 nucleotide sequence: TGTGCCAGCGCGGGAGTAGTGGTAGATACGCAGTATTTT. Residues: CASAGVVVDTQYF. V usage is TRBV7-2 and J usage is TRBJ2-3; 7 bases line up with TRBD2. Trimming removed 8 bases from V and 5 bases from J; junction bases left unmatched: 7. Germline V gene sequence: CDR1 SGHTA, CDR2 FQGNSA. This CDR3 is built from 13 residues.